This TCR beta chain was recorded in a study of T cell repertoires in cytomegalovirus infection. The CDR3 spans 18 residues. Germline V gene data show CDR1 as SGHAT and CDR2 as FQNNGV. With 1 base clipped from V and 2 bases from J, the junction kept 6 bases outside the gene matches. TCRdb re-called the reads through MiXCR, storing one row per CDR3 protein. Of 300,000 to 400,000 distinct CDR3 sequences detected, 29% appear once; the ten largest clones hold around 20%. Points on this clonotype: As yet, its antigen is unknown.

The sequence was collected from a human donor in good health (CMV status not recorded). Some clones in this sample may be carry-over from other donors' samples. V gene TRBV11-2 combines with J gene TRBJ2-1; 12 bases match TRBD2. The sequenced sample was cultured PBMCs, obtained from culture after CMV antigen stimulation. CDR3 in DNA: TGTGCCAGCAGCTTAGTTAGCGGACTAGCGGGGCCCTACAATGAGCAGTTCTTC. It translates to CASSLVSGLAGPYNEQFF.